Sequencing of this TCR beta chain was carried out in a study of CD8 T cells in ankylosing spondylitis. This clonotype came up once. Its target is not known. TCRdb used MiXCR to reprocess the 5' RACE reads, holding one entry per CDR3 protein. The sample comprises roughly 170,000 distinct CDR3 sequences, 9.8% of which are singletons, and over 12% rests with the top ten. Germline values: CDR1 MDHEN, CDR2 SYDVKM. The CDR3 is 14 amino acids. The ends lost 9 bases at V and 3 bases at J; junction bases unmatched: 7. Whole-study results and caveats: From matched ankylosing spondylitis synovial fluid, disease-linked clones were reportedly recovered at significantly enriched levels. Past research had described some motif variants in reactive arthritis synovial fluid and blood.

This receptor was identified in a female donor with ankylosing spondylitis or in good health (not recorded which). The rearrangement links TRBV28 to TRBJ2-1; 8 nucleotides agree with TRBD2. Sample: blood, either unsorted or a sorted T cell fraction (not recorded which). The CDR3 spells CASTTSGSYNEQFF. The CDR3 DNA follows: TGTGCCAGTACCACAAGCGGGAGCTACAATGAGCAGTTCTTC.